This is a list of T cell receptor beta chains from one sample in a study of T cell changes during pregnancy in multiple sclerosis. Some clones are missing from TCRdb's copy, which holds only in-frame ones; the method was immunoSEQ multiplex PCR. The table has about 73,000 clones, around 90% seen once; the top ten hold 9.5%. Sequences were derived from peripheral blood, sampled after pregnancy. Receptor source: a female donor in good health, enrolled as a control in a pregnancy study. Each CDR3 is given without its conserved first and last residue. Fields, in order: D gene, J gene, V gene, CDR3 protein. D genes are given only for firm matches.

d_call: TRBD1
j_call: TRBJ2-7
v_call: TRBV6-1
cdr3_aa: ASSVAGQGYAQY

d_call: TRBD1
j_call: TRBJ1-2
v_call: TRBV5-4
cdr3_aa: ASSADRGNYGYT

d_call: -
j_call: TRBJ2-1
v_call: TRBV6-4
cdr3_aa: ASSANFDEQF

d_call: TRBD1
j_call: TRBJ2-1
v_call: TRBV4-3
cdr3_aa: ASSQDLATGGNEQF

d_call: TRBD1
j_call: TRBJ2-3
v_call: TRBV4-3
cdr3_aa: ASSQNRGDTQY

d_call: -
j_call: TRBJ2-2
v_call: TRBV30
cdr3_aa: AWSVLAGGRTGELF

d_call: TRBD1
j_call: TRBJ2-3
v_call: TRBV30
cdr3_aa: AWSPGTGGADTQY

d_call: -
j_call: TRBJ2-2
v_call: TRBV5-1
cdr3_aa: ASSPTQGNTGELF

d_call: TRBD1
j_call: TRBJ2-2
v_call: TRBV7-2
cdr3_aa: ASSLVGGQGNTGELF

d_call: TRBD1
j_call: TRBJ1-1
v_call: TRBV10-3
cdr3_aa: AISGGQGDLNTEAF

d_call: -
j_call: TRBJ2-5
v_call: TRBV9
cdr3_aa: ASSVVRRDNQETQY

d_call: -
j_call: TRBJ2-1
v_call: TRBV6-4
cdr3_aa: ASSDGEGGGLYNEQF

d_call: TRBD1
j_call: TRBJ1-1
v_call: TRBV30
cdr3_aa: AWMRGPMNTEAF

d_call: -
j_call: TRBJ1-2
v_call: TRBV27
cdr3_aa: ASSFSGLNYGYT

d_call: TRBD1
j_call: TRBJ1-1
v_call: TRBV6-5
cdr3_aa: ASKTGGGTEAF

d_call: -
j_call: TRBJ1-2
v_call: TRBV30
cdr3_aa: AWTTLGGHGYT

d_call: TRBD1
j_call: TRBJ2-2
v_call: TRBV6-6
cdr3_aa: ASNPRQGTGELF

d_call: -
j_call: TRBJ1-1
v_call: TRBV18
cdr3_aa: ASSPAARGSTEAF

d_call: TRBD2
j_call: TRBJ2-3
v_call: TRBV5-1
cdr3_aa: ASYQGTSGHTDTQY

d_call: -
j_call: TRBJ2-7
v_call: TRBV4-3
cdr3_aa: ASSQEWGLWAPYEQY

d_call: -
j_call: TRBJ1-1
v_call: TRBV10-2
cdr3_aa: ATTTANTEAF

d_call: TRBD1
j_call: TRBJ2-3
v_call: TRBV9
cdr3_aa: ASSFTRDSLSTDTQY

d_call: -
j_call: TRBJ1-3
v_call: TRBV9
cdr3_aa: ASSATGSSGNTIY

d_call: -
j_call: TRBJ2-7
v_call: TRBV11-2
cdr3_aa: ASSLEWGVTDPEQY

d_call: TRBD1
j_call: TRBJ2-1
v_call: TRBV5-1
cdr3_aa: ASSRDRAFNEQF

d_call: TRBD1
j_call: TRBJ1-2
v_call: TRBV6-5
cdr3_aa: ASSSTGNYGYT

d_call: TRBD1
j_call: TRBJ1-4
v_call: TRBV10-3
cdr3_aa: AISPGDRGEKLF

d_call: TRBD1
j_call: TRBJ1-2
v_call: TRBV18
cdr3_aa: ASSPATGAYGYT

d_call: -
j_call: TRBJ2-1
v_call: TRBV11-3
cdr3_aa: ASSLGGSGEQF

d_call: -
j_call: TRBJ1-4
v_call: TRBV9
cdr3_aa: ASSSGVELNEKLF

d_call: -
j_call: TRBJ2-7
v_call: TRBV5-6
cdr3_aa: ASSLRPGSYEQY

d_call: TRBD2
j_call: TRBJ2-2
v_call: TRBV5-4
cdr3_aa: ASSLGQGLARTGELF

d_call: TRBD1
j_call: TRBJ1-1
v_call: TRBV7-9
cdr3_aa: ASSVSQGAVTEAF

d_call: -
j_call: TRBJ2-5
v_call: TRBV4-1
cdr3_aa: ASSQGGPGTKY

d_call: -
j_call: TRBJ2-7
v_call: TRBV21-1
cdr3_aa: ASSKVGGADEQY

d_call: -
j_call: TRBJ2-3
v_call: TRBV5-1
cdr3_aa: ASSLAAGRSTDTQY

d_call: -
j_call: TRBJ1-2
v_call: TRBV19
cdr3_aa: ASSTPQGRRGYT

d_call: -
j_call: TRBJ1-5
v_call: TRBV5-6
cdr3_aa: ASSFRGRMGNQPQH

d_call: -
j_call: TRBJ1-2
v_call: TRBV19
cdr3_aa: ASSKTGPYGYT

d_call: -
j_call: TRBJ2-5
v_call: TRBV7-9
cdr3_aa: ASSPRTGRDETQY